This record covers a single T cell receptor beta chain. Its antigen is unidentified. The data belong to a study of Ad26.COV2.S vaccination and SARS-CoV-2 variants. Study-level background: The COV1001 Ad26.COV2.S trial arm included the donor. Intramuscular Ad26.COV2.S doses were given once or twice, 56 days apart. Study results and limitations: Estimates derived from TCR breadth and depth analyses may have underestimated total T cell responses. Recipients given vaccine exceeded placebo recipients in spike-specific TCR breadth.

The method was immunoSEQ multiplex PCR; TCRdb's version includes in-frame clones alone and lacks a portion of them. In the table there are approximately 410,000 clones, about 92% of which are singletons. Treatment reported: over 15 received Ad26.COV2.S at low or high dose, single or two shots; about 5 received placebo; per-sample allocation not given. Samples came from day 63 after the first vaccine or placebo injection. The germline V gene encodes CDR1 SGHAT and CDR2 FQNNGV. V lost 2 bases and J lost 8, with 18 bases in between. The CDR3 sequence is 16 residues long. The V and J genes are TRBV11-2 and TRBJ1-4; D is uncertain. Sample: peripheral blood, taken in a trial of Ad26.COV2.S vaccine versus placebo. This receptor was taken from a person between 18 and 65 years old who received the Ad26.COV2.S COVID-19 vaccine or a placebo. The CDR3 region has the DNA TGTGCCAGCAGCTTAAGGCACGGTCTAGGAGGGGAAAAACTGTTTTTT. Its translation is CASSLRHGLGGEKLFF.